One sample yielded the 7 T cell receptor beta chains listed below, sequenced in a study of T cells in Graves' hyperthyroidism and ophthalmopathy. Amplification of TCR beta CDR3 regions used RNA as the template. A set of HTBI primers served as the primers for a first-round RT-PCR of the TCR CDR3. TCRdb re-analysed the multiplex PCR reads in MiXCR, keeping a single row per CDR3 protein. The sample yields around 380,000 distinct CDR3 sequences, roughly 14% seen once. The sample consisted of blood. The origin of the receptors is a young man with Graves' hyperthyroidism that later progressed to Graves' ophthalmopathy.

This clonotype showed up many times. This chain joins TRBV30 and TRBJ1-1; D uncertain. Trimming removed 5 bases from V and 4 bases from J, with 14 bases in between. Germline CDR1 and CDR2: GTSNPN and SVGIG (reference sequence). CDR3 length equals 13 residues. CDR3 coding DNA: TGTGCCTGGGGGGATGGGGTTAGCACTGAAGCTTTCTTT. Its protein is CAWGDGVSTEAFF.

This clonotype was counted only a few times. CDR3 sequence: CASGGVNSPLHF. The CDR3 nucleotides are TGTGCCAGCGGAGGGGTTAATTCACCCCTCCACTTT. The rearrangement uses TRBV27 and TRBJ1-6, with a weak D call TRBD1 (5 bases). Germline assignment: CDR1 MNHEY and CDR2 SMNVEV (reference sequence). V shed 8 bases and J shed 6 bases, with 8 bases lying between them. CDR3 length: 12 amino acids.

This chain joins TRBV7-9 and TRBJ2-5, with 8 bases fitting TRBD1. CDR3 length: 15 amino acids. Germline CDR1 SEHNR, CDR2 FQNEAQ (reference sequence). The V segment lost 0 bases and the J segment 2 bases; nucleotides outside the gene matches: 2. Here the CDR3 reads CASSLAQGAQETQYF. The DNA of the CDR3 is TGTGCCAGCAGCTTAGCCCAGGGGGCGCAAGAGACCCAGTACTTC.

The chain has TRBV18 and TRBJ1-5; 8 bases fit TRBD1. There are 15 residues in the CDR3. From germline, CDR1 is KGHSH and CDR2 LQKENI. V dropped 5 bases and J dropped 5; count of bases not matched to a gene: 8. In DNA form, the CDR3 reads TGTGCCAGCTCAAAGACAGGGGTTTGGGATCAGCCCCAGCATTTT. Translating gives CASSKTGVWDQPQHF.

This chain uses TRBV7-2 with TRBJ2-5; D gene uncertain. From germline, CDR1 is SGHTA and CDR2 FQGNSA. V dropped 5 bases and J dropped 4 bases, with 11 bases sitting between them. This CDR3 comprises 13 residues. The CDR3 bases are TGTGCCAGCAGCGAGGTTGAGAGAGAGACCCAGTACTTC. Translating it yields CASSEVERETQYF.

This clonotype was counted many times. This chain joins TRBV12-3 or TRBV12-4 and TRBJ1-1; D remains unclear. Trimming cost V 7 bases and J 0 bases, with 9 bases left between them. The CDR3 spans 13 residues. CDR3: CASTLTVNTEAFF. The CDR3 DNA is TGTGCCAGCACCCTAACAGTGAACACTGAAGCTTTCTTT.

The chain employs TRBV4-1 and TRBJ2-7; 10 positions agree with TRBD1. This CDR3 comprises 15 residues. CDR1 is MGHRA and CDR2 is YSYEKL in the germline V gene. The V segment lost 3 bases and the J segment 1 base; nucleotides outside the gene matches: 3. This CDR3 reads CASSQKGQGSYEQYF. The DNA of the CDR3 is TGCGCCAGCAGCCAGAAGGGACAGGGGTCCTACGAGCAGTACTTC.